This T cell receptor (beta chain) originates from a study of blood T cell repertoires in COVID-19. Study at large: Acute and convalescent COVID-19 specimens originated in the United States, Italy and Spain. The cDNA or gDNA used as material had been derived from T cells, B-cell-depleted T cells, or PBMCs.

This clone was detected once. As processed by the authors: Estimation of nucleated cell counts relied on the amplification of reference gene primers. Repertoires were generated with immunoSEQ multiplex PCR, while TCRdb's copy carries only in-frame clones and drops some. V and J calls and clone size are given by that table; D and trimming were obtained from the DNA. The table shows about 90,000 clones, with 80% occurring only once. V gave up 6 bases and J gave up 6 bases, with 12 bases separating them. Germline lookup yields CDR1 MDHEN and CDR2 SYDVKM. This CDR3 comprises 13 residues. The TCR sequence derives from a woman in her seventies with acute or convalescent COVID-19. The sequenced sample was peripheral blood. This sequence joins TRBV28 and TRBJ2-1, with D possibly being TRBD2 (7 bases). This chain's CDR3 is CASRKGGINEQFF. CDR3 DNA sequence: TGTGCCAGCAGAAAGGGGGGGATCAATGAGCAGTTCTTC.